Detailed here is one T cell receptor (beta chain). The data stem from a study of blood T cell repertoires in COVID-19. Across the whole study: The United States, Italy and Spain provided the acute and convalescent COVID-19 samples. Sources were T cells, B-cell-depleted T cells, or PBMCs; the material itself was cDNA or gDNA.

It was during active infection that Seattle patients were enrolled and then longitudinally followed. Trimming removed 3 bases from V and 2 bases from J; junction bases left unmatched: 4. The CDR3 contains 17 residues. CDR1 and CDR2 from the germline V gene are MNHEY and SMNVEV (reference sequence). Profiling relied on immunoSEQ multiplex PCR, and the TCRdb table lists in-frame clones only, not all of them. Among approximately 300,000 clones, around 87% were seen once, and the ten largest hold 0.95% to 1.3%. This clonotype originated in a woman aged 35 to 49 with COVID-19, enrolled during active disease. Sequencing was performed on peripheral blood. The V gene is TRBV27, the J gene TRBJ2-6, with 10 positions matching TRBD1. CDR3: CASSLTGGRPGANVLTF. The CDR3 bases are TGTGCCAGCAGTTTGACAGGGGGCCGGCCTGGGGCCAACGTCCTGACTTTC.